Shown below are 8 T cell receptor beta chains from a single sample sequenced in a study of blood T cells in healthy people across ages. Using a J-beta primer mix together with a sample-barcoded 5' primer, a second PCR was run for about 6 to 11 cycles. TCRdb redid the calling of the 5' RACE reads with MiXCR, one entry per CDR3 protein. This table has 2 million or so distinct CDR3 sequences, roughly 52% appearing once. Sequencing was carried out using blood. The receptors shown here come from a woman aged 40 to 50 in good health.

The chain combines TRBV28 with TRBJ2-3, with 8 bases that match TRBD2. Germline values: CDR1 MDHEN, CDR2 SYDVKM. CDR3 length: 17 amino acids. V lost 1 base and J lost 8; bases outside the gene matches: 14. The CDR3 bases are TGTGCCAGCAGTTTATTTATCAGCGGGGGTGTACCACGTACGCAGTATTTT. Amino acid sequence: CASSLFISGGVPRTQYF.

This clonotype occurred a few times. J is TRBJ1-6 and V is TRBV25-1; 8 nucleotides agree with TRBD1. The CDR3 runs to 13 residues. V trimming: 8 bases; J trimming: 6 bases; junction bases outside the gene matches: 3. Per germline, CDR1 MGHDK and CDR2 SYGVNS. CDR3 nucleotide sequence: TGTGCCAGCGACAGGGGCCCTAATTCACCCCTCCACTTT. It translates to CASDRGPNSPLHF.

This rearrangement joins TRBV28 to TRBJ2-3; D is unresolved. The CDR3 runs 14 residues. Trimming removed 4 bases from V and 5 bases from J, with 13 bases in between. The germline V gene has CDR1 MDHEN and CDR2 SYDVKM. The CDR3 coding sequence is TGTGCCAGCAGTTCCAAAGGGTGGGGAGATACGCAGTATTTT. This codes for CASSSKGWGDTQYF.

The V call is TRBV6-5, the J call TRBJ1-2; D not certain. Germline-derived CDR1 and CDR2 are MNHEY and SVGAGI. The CDR3 is 14 amino acids. V lost 6 bases to trimming and J lost 5 bases, with 16 bases between them. The CDR3 sequence is CASSTDRGVYGYTF. CDR3 coding DNA: TGTGCCAGCAGCACTGACCGCGGGGTATATGGCTACACCTTC.

This sequence joins TRBV6-5 and TRBJ2-1, with 9 bases identical to TRBD2. J was trimmed by 8 bases and V by 4 bases; bases with no gene match: 12. The germline CDR1 and CDR2 sequences are MNHEY and SVGAGI. The CDR3 extends over 16 amino acids. CDR3 amino acids: CASSLYRTSAYDEQFF. CDR3 nucleotide sequence: TGTGCCAGCAGTTTGTATCGGACTAGCGCGTACGATGAGCAGTTCTTC.

This chain uses TRBV28 with TRBJ1-2, with D perhaps matching TRBD1 (6 bases). Trimming shortened V by 5 bases and J by 4 bases, and 17 bases separated the two germline ends. Germline V gives CDR1 MDHEN, CDR2 SYDVKM. The CDR3 runs 15 residues. CDR3 sequence: CASSAQGQRRYGYTF. The CDR3 DNA reads as TGTGCCAGCAGTGCGCAGGGGCAGCGTCGCTATGGCTACACCTTC.

This clonotype was observed a handful of times. The V and J genes are TRBV19 and TRBJ2-5; D may be TRBD1 (5 bases). CDR3 length: 13 residues. Germline loops: CDR1 LNHDA, CDR2 SQIVND (reference sequence). V was clipped by 6 bases and J by 0 bases, with 8 bases between them. This CDR3 is CASRTDNQETQYF. The CDR3 coding sequence is TGTGCCAGTAGGACAGACAACCAAGAGACCCAGTACTTC.

As to this clonotype: An end of the junction does not agree with germline; a read error may underlie this. The chain joins TRBV28 to TRBJ2-1; 13 bases line up with TRBD2. The CDR3 is made up of 15 amino acids. CDR1 is MDHEN, CDR2 SYDVKM, per germline. DNA for the CDR3: TGTGCCAACAGTGTCAGACTAGCGGGGGGCAGGGAGCAGTTCTTC. This codes for CANSVRLAGGREQFF.